One sample yielded the 4 T cell receptor beta chains listed below, sequenced in a study of blood T cells in healthy people across ages. PCR was performed a second time for roughly 7 to 11 cycles using a sample-barcoded 5' primer and a J-beta primer mix. TCRdb redid the calling of the 5' RACE reads with MiXCR, one entry per CDR3 protein. The data contain around 940,000 distinct CDR3 sequences, roughly 50% of them singletons. The sample consisted of blood. The receptors come from a woman aged 55 to 70 in good health.

V gene TRBV28 combines with J gene TRBJ1-2; D not certain. The CDR3 runs to 13 residues. Trimming left V 5 bases short and J 8 bases short, with 15 bases between. CDR1 is MDHEN and CDR2 is SYDVKM in the germline V gene. The CDR3 DNA follows: TGTGCCAGCAGTGGGCCCCGGGGTGGGGGCTACACCTTC. It encodes CASSGPRGGGYTF.

In its sample, this clonotype was seen many times. This sequence joins TRBV19 and TRBJ2-3, with 8 bases aligning to TRBD2. There are 14 residues in the CDR3. Trimming at V came to 5 bases and at J to 0 bases, leaving 1 base not matched to a gene. CDR1 LNHDA and CDR2 SQIVND come from the germline V gene (reference sequence). The CDR3 sequence: CASSRGRSTDTQYF. CDR3 nucleotides: TGTGCCAGTAGTCGCGGGAGGAGCACAGATACGCAGTATTTT.

V is TRBV6-2 or TRBV6-3 and J is TRBJ2-1, with TRBD2 matching 8 bases. V gave up 3 bases and J gave up 3 bases; unmatched junction bases: 7. The CDR3 totals 16 residues. Per germline, CDR1 MNHEY and CDR2 SVGEGT. CDR3 region: CASSYRSGRGYNEQFF. The DNA of the CDR3 is TGTGCCAGCAGTTATAGGAGCGGGAGAGGCTACAATGAGCAGTTCTTC.

V gene TRBV6-5 combines with J gene TRBJ2-3; 9 bases are a match to TRBD2. The V gene end was trimmed by 4 bases and the J gene end by 1 base; junction bases not matched to a gene: 3. The CDR3 is 15 residues long. Per the germline V gene, CDR1 is MNHEY and CDR2 is SVGAGI. CDR3 loop: CASSFSGSGTDTQYF. CDR3 nucleotides: TGTGCCAGCAGTTTTAGCGGGAGCGGCACAGATACGCAGTATTTT.